These 18 T cell receptor beta chains were all obtained from the same sample, sequenced in a study of control samples from healthy donors and cancer patients. Sequencing was performed with immunoSEQ multiplex PCR; in TCRdb, only in-frame clones are kept and a portion is missing. The data contain under 150,000 clones, less than 95% of them seen just once; the ten biggest clones take up roughly 4%. The sequenced sample consisted of blood. These receptor sequences come from a man aged 25 to 45 in good health.

This chain uses TRBV7-9 with TRBJ2-3; D gene unclear. This CDR3 has 13 residues. The V gene's germline CDR1 is SEHNR and CDR2 FQNEAQ (reference sequence). Trimming took 1 base from V and 3 from J, leaving 5 bases between them. The CDR3 sequence: CASSLGTTDTQYF. CDR3 coding DNA: TGTGCCAGCAGCTTAGGGACGACAGATACGCAGTATTTT.

The chain combines TRBV5-3 with TRBJ2-3, with D possibly matching TRBD2 (5 bases). TRBV5-3 qualifies as an ORF whose function is uncertain. The CDR3 has 13 residues. Trimming cost V 5 bases and J 5 bases, with 12 bases left between them. The CDR3, as DNA: TGTGCCAGAAGGACTTTACGGGGAGATACGCAGTATTTT. Its translation is CARRTLRGDTQYF.

The chain employs TRBV19 and TRBJ1-6, with 9 nucleotides matching TRBD1. The trim removed 2 bases at V and 6 bases at J, leaving 2 bases unmatched. The CDR3 runs 15 residues. Germline CDR1 is LNHDA and CDR2 is SQIVND (reference sequence). CDR3 nucleotides: TGTGCCAGTAGTATATCGGGACAGGGTAATTCACCCCTCCACTTT. It is translated as CASSISGQGNSPLHF.

The chain has TRBV28 and TRBJ2-1; the match to TRBD2 covers 10 bases. CDR1 and CDR2 from the germline V gene are MDHEN and SYDVKM. The CDR3 has 15 residues. Trimming cost V 6 bases and J 4 bases; bases outside gene matches: 6. CDR3: CASRISGGIYNEQFF. CDR3 in DNA: TGTGCCAGCAGAATTAGCGGGGGGATTTACAATGAGCAGTTCTTC.

The rearrangement uses TRBV5-8 and TRBJ1-2; 11 bases match TRBD1. This CDR3 spans 14 amino acids. Trimming at V came to 6 bases and at J to 4 bases, leaving 5 bases not matched to a gene. Germline CDR1 is SGHTS and CDR2 is YDEGEE. The CDR3 bases are TGTGCCAGCACCTGGACAGGGGGCACCTATGGCTACACCTTC. Its translation: CASTWTGGTYGYTF.

This sequence joins TRBV12-3 or TRBV12-4 and TRBJ1-1; D is unclear. V lost 5 bases and J 3 bases, leaving 7 bases between the germline ends. This CDR3 has 12 residues. The CDR3 loop is CASSRVDTEAFF. The DNA of the CDR3 is TGTGCCAGCAGTAGGGTAGACACTGAAGCTTTCTTT.

The V gene is TRBV19, the J gene TRBJ2-4; D not resolved. This CDR3 has 11 amino acids. Germline CDR1 is LNHDA and CDR2 is SQIVND (reference sequence). V dropped 2 bases and J dropped 8 bases, with 4 bases sitting between them. CDR3 sequence: CASSIRDIQYF. CDR3 in DNA: TGTGCCAGTAGTATAAGGGACATTCAGTACTTC.

This chain connects TRBV3-1 (or the pseudogene TRBV3-2) to TRBJ1-1; 9 nucleotides align to TRBD1. In germline, CDR1 is LGHDT, CDR2 YNNKEL (reference sequence). This CDR3 contains 16 residues. V lost 4 bases and J lost 1; bases outside the gene matches: 7. The DNA for the CDR3 is TGTGCCAGCAGCCCCACAGGGGGCGCGGGGAACACTGAAGCTTTCTTT. It codes for CASSPTGGAGNTEAFF.

This clone was picked up one time. The chain links TRBV28 to TRBJ2-4; D tentatively fits TRBD1 or TRBD2 (5 bases each). CDR1 and CDR2 (germline): MDHEN, SYDVKM. This CDR3 has 14 amino acids. V lost 7 bases and J lost 7, with 17 bases in between. CDR3 DNA: TGTGCCAGCATATCGGGGCTCCTAGGCAACATTCAGTACTTC. Translated, it gives CASISGLLGNIQYF. Based on the CDR3 plus reference TRBV28 and TRBJ2-4, the full variable domain is DVKVTQSSRYLVKRTGEKVFLECVQDMDHENMFWYRQDPGLGLRLIYFSYDVKMKEKGDIPEGYSVSREKKERFSLILESASTNQTSMYLCASISGLLGNIQYFGAGTRLSVL.

The chain joins TRBV28 to TRBJ2-7; no clear D. Trimming shortened V by 5 bases and J by 1 base, and 12 bases separated the two germline ends. Looked up from germline, CDR1 is MDHEN and CDR2 is SYDVKM. The length of the CDR3 is 14 residues. Here the CDR3 reads CASSPSRRSYEQYF. The CDR3 DNA reads TGTGCCAGCAGTCCCTCTCGACGGTCCTACGAGCAGTACTTC.

The chain employs TRBV20-1 and TRBJ1-1; D call uncertain. V was pared by 6 bases and J by 4 bases, with 9 bases between. The CDR3 is 11 amino acids. In germline, CDR1 is DFQATT, CDR2 SNEGSKA (reference sequence). The CDR3 DNA sequence: TGCAGTGCCCGGGGAGGCACTGAAGCTTTCTTT. Its protein is CSARGGTEAFF.

The chain couples TRBV30 to TRBJ2-3, with D perhaps TRBD2 (5 bases). Germline CDR1 and CDR2: GTSNPN and SVGIG (reference sequence). V gave up 3 bases and J gave up 6 bases, with 16 bases separating them. The CDR3 is 14 amino acids. CDR3: CAWRTWTSTDTQYF. The CDR3 region has the DNA TGTGCCTGGAGGACCTGGACTTCAACCGATACGCAGTATTTT.

The chain uses TRBV12-3 or TRBV12-4 and TRBJ2-1; TRBD1 might be the D (6 bases). V was cut by 6 bases and J by 13 bases, with 16 bases left in between. The CDR3 contains 12 residues. CDR3 nucleotides: TGTGCCAGCAGCCTTGACAGGACCAAACAGTTCTTC. It is translated as CASSLDRTKQFF.

This chain uses TRBV5-5 with TRBJ2-5; 11 bases align to TRBD2. This CDR3 has 19 residues. The J segment lost 7 bases and the V segment lost 0 bases, leaving 17 bases of the junction unmatched. The germline gives CDR1 SGHKS, CDR2 YYEKEE (reference sequence). CDR3 protein: CASSLAVFSSGGPPGTQYF. DNA for the CDR3: TGTGCCAGCAGCTTGGCAGTGTTCTCTAGCGGGGGGCCGCCAGGGACCCAGTACTTC.

The chain links TRBV19 to TRBJ1-2, with D perhaps matching TRBD1 (5 bases). The V end was cut by 5 bases, the J end by 3 bases, with 16 bases between. In germline, CDR1 is LNHDA, CDR2 SQIVND (reference sequence). The CDR3 covers 15 residues. This CDR3 reads CASSVNGREDYGYTF. The CDR3 DNA is TGTGCCAGTAGTGTCAACGGCAGGGAGGACTATGGCTACACCTTC.

This chain joins TRBV15 and TRBJ1-4; tentative D call: TRBD1 (5 bases). The CDR3 runs to 15 residues. Germline V gives CDR1 LNHNV, CDR2 YYDKDF (reference sequence). Trimming cost V 4 bases and J 5 bases, with 14 bases left between them. CDR3 loop: CATSTETDWNEKLFF. CDR3 nucleotide sequence: TGTGCCACCAGCACCGAGACAGACTGGAATGAAAAACTGTTTTTT. Together with reference TRBV15 and TRBJ1-4, the CDR3 gives the full variable domain: DAMVIQNPRYQVTQFGKPVTLSCSQTLNHNVMYWYQQKSSQAPKLLFHYYDKDFNNEADTPDNFQSRRPNTSFCFLDIRSPGLGDTAMYLCATSTETDWNEKLFFGSGTQLSVL.

The V and J genes are TRBV7-9 and TRBJ2-3; D gene ambiguous. With 3 bases removed from V and 0 bases from J, the gap between germline ends came to 13 bases. Germline assignment: CDR1 SEHNR and CDR2 FQNEAQ (reference sequence). This CDR3 has 16 amino acids. CDR3 sequence: CASSLQRHTSTDTQYF. The CDR3 region has the DNA TGTGCCAGCAGCTTGCAGCGACACACTAGCACAGATACGCAGTATTTT.

The chain uses TRBV10-3 and TRBJ1-5; D unresolved. Germline V gene sequence: CDR1 ENHRY, CDR2 SYGVKD. The ends were cut back, 2 bases at V and 7 bases at J, with 12 bases in the middle. This CDR3 is built from 14 residues. The CDR3 DNA is TGTGCCATCAGTGAGGAGTTGAAGAGGCAGCCCCAGCATTTT. Protein sequence: CAISEELKRQPQHF.